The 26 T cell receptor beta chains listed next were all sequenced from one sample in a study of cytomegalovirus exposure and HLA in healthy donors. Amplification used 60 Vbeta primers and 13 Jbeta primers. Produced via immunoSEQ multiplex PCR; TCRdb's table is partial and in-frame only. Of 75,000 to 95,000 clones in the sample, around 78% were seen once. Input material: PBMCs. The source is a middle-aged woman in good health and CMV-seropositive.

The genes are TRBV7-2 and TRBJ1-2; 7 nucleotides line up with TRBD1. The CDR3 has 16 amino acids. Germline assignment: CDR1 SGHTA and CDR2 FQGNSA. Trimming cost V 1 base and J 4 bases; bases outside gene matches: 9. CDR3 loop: CASSLEAGGAGYGYTF. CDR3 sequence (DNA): TGTGCCAGCAGCTTAGAGGCAGGGGGTGCGGGCTATGGCTACACCTTC.

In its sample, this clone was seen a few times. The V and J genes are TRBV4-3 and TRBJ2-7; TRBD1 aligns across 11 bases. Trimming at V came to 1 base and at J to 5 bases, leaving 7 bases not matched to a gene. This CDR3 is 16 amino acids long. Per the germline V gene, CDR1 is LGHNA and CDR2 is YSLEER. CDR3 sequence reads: CASSQAGTGGLDEQYF. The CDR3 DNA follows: TGCGCCAGCAGCCAAGCCGGGACAGGGGGTTTGGACGAGCAGTACTTC.

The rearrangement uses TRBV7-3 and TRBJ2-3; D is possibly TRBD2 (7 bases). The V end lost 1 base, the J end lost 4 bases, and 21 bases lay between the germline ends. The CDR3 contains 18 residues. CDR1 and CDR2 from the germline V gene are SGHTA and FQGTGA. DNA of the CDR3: TGTGCCAGCAGCTTAATGACGAGGGGGGAGGGCCACCCAGATACGCAGTATTTT. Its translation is CASSLMTRGEGHPDTQYF.

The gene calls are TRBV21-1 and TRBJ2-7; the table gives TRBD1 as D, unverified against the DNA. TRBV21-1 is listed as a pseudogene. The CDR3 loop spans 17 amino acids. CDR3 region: CASSKGGGRFFSYEQYF. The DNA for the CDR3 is TGTGCCAGCAGCAAAGGTGGGGGCAGATTTTTTTCCTACGAGCAGTACTTC.

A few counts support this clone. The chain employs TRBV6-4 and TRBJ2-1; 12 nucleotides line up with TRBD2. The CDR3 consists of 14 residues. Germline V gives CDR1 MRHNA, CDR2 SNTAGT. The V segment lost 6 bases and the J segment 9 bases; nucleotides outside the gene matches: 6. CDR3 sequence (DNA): TGTGCCAGCAGCCCGGGACTAGCGGGCGGTGAGCAGTTCTTC. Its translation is CASSPGLAGGEQFF.

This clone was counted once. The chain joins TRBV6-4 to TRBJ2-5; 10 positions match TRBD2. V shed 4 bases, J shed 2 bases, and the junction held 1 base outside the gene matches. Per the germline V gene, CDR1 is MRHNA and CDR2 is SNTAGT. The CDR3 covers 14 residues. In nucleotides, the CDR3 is TGTGCCAGCAGTGTACTAGCGGGGCAAGAGACCCAGTACTTC. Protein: CASSVLAGQETQYF.

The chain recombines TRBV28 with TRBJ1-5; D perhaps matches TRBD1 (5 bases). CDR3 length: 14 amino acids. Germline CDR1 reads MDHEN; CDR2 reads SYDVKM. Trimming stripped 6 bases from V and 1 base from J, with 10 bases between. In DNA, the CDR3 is TGTGCCAGCAGCCCCACAGGAAGCAATCAGCCCCAGCATTTT. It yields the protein CASSPTGSNQPQHF.

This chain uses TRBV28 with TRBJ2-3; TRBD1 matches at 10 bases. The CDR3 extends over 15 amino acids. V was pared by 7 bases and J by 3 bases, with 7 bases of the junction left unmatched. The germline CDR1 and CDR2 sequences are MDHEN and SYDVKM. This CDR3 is CASTHWTGGTDTQYF. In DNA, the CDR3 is TGTGCCAGCACCCATTGGACAGGGGGGACAGATACGCAGTATTTT. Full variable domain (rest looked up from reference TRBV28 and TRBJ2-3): DVKVTQSSRYLVKRTGEKVFLECVQDMDHENMFWYRQDPGLGLRLIYFSYDVKMKEKGDIPEGYSVSREKKERFSLILESASTNQTSMYLCASTHWTGGTDTQYFGPGTRLTVL.

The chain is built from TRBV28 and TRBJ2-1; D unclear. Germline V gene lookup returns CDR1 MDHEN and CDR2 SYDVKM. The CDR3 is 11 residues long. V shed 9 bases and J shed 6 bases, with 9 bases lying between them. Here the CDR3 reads CASSRVNEQFF. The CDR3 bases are TGTGCCAGTTCTCGCGTCAATGAGCAGTTCTTC.

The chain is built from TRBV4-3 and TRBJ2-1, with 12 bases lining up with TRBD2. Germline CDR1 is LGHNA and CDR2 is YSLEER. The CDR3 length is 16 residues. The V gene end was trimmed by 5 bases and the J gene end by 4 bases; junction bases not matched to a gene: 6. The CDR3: CASSLTSGSRYNEQFF. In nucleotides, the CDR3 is TGCGCCAGCAGCTTGACTAGCGGGAGTAGATACAATGAGCAGTTCTTC.

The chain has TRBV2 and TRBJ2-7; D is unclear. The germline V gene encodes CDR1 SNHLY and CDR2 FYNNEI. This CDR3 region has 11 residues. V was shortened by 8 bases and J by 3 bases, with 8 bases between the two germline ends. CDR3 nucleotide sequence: TGTGCCAGCCAAAATGTCTACGAGCAGTACTTC. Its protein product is CASQNVYEQYF.

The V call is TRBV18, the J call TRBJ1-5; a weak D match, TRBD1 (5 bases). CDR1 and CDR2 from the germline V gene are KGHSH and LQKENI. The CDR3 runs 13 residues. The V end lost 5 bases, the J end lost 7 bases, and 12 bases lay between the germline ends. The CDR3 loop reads CASSADQGQPQHF. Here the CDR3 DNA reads TGTGCCAGCTCAGCGGACCAGGGACAGCCCCAGCATTTT.

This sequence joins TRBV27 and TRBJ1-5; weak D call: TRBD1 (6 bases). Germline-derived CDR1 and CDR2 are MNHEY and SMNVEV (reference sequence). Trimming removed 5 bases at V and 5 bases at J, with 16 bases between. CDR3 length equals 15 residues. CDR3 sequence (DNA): TGTGCCAGCAGTCCCACCGCCAGGGGATATCAGCCCCAGCATTTT. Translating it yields CASSPTARGYQPQHF.

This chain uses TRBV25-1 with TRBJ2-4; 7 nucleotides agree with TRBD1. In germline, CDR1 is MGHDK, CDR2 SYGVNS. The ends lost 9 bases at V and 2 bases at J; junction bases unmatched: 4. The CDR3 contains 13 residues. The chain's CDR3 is CASQTGTKNIQYF. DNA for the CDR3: TGTGCCAGTCAGACAGGGACCAAAAACATTCAGTACTTC.

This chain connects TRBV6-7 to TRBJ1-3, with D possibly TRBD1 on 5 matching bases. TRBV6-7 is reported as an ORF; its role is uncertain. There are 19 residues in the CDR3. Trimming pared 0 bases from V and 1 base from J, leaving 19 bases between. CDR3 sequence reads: CASSYSGRVVQSSGNTIYF. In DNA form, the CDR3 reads TGTGCCAGCAGTTACTCGGGCAGGGTCGTTCAATCGTCTGGAAACACCATATATTTT.

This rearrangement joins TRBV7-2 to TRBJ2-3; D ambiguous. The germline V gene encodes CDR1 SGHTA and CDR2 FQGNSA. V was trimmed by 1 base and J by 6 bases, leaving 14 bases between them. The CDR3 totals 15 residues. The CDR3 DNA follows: TGTGCCAGCAGCTTAGTCGGAGCCCTCTATGATACGCAGTATTTT. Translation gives CASSLVGALYDTQYF.

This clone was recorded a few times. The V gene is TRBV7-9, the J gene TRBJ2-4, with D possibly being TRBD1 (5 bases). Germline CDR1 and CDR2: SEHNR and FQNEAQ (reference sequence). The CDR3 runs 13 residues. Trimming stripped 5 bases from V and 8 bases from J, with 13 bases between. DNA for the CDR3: TGTGCCAGCAGCCCAGGGCTCAGGGACATTCAGTACTTC. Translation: CASSPGLRDIQYF. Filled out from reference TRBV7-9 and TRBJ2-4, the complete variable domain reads DTGVSQNPRHKITKRGQNVTFRCDPISEHNRLYWYRQTLGQGPEFLTYFQNEAQLEKSRLLSDRFSAERPKGSFSTLEIQRTEQGDSAMYLCASSPGLRDIQYFGAGTRLSVL.

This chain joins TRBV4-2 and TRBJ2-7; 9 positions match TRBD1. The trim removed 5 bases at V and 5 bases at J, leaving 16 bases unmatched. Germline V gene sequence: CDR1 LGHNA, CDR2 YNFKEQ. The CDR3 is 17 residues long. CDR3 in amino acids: CASSASPPGQGNHEQYF. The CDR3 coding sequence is TGTGCCAGCAGCGCCTCCCCGCCGGGACAGGGAAACCACGAGCAGTACTTC.

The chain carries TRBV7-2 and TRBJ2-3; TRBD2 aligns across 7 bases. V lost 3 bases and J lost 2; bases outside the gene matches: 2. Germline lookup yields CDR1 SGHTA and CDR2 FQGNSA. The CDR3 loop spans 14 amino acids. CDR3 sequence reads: CASSFAGDTDTQYF. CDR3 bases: TGTGCCAGCAGCTTTGCGGGGGACACAGATACGCAGTATTTT.

DNA of the CDR3: TGTGCCAGCAGCATCTTCTCTCGCGGGGGGCTAGTAGAGCAGTTCTTC. It translates to CASSIFSRGGLVEQFF. This rearrangement joins TRBV13 to TRBJ2-1; 8 positions agree with TRBD2. The germline V gene has CDR1 PRHDT and CDR2 FYEKMQ (reference sequence). The CDR3 contains 16 residues. The V gene end was trimmed by 5 bases and the J gene end by 10 bases; junction bases not matched to a gene: 16.

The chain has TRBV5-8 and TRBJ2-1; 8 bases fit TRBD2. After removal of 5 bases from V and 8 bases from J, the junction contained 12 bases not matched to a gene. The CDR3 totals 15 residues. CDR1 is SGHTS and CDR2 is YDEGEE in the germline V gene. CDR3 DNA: TGTGCCAGCAGTCCGGTGGGCGGGAGGAGGGATGAGCAGTTCTTC. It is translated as CASSPVGGRRDEQFF.

The CDR3 loop reads CASSDRTGANEKLFF. The CDR3, as DNA: TGTGCCAGCAGCGATCGGACAGGGGCTAATGAAAAACTGTTTTTT. The genes are TRBV7-9 and TRBJ1-4; 9 nucleotides match TRBD1. Germline V CDR1 and CDR2: SEHNR, FQNEAQ (reference sequence). The CDR3 has 15 residues. The trim removed 5 bases at V and 3 bases at J, leaving 4 bases unmatched.

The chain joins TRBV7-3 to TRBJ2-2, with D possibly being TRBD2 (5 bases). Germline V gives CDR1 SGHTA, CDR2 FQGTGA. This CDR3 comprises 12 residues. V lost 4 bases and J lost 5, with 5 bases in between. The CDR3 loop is CASSSGTGELFF. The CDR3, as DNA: TGTGCCAGCAGCTCGGGGACCGGGGAGCTGTTTTTT.

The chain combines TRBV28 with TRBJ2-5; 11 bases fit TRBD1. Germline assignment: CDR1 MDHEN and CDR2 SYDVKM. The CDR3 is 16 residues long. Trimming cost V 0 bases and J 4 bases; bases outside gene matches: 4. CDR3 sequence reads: CASSLWGTGGSETQYF. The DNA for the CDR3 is TGTGCCAGCAGTTTATGGGGGACAGGGGGTTCAGAGACCCAGTACTTC.

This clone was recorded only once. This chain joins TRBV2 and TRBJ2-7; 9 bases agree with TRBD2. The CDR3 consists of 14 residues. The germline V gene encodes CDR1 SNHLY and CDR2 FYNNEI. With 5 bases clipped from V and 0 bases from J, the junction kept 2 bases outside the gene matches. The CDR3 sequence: CASSLAGYSYEQYF. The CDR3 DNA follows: TGTGCCAGCAGTCTAGCGGGATACTCCTACGAGCAGTACTTC.

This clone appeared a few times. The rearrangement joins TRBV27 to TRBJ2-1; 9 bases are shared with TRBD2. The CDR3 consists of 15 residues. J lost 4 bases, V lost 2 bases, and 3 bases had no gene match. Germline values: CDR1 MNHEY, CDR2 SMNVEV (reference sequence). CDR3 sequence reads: CASSLGAGGYNEQFF. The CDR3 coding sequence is TGTGCCAGCAGTTTAGGGGCGGGAGGGTACAATGAGCAGTTCTTC.